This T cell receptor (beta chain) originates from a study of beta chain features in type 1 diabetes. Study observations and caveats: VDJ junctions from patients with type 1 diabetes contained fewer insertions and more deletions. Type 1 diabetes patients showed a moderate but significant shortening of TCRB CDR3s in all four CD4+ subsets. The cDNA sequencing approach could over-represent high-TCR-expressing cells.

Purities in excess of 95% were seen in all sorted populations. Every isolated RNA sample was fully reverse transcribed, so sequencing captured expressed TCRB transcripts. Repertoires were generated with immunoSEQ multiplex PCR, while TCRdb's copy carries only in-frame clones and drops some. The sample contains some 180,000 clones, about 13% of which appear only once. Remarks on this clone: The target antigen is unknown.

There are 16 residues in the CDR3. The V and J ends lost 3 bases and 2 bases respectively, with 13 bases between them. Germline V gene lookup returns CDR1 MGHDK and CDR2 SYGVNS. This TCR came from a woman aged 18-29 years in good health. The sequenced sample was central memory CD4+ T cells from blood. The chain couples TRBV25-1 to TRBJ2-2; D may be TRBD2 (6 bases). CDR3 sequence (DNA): TGTGCCAGCAGTGACCCCGGGGGTGGAAACACCGGGGAGCTGTTTTTT. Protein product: CASSDPGGGNTGELFF.